What follows describes a single T cell receptor beta chain. Authors' data handling: How many nucleated cells were present was estimated from reference gene primer amplification. The table came from immunoSEQ multiplex PCR; TCRdb's copy has only in-frame clones and leaves some out. V and J calls plus clone size are reproduced from that table; the DNA served to infer D and trimming. The table includes about 250,000 clones, approximately 81% detected once. The data belong to a study of blood T cell repertoires in COVID-19. Whole-study context: Samples representing acute and convalescent COVID-19 were sourced from the United States, Italy and Spain. PBMCs, B-cell-depleted T cells, or T cells provided the cDNA or gDNA that made up the material.

The CDR3 length is 15 residues. Per germline, CDR1 MDHEN and CDR2 SYDVKM. V dropped 6 bases and J dropped 0; count of bases not matched to a gene: 5. The clonotype was recovered from a woman aged 80 or older with acute or convalescent COVID-19. Sequenced: peripheral blood. The J gene is TRBJ1-3, the V gene TRBV28, with TRBD1 identical over 7 bases. CDR3 residues: CASRPGTDSGNTIYF. The CDR3 nucleotides are TGTGCCAGCAGGCCGGGGACAGACTCTGGAAACACCATATATTTT. The variable domain in full, completed from reference TRBV28 and TRBJ1-3, reads DVKVTQSSRYLVKRTGEKVFLECVQDMDHENMFWYRQDPGLGLRLIYFSYDVKMKEKGDIPEGYSVSREKKERFSLILESASTNQTSMYLCASRPGTDSGNTIYFGEGSWLTVV.